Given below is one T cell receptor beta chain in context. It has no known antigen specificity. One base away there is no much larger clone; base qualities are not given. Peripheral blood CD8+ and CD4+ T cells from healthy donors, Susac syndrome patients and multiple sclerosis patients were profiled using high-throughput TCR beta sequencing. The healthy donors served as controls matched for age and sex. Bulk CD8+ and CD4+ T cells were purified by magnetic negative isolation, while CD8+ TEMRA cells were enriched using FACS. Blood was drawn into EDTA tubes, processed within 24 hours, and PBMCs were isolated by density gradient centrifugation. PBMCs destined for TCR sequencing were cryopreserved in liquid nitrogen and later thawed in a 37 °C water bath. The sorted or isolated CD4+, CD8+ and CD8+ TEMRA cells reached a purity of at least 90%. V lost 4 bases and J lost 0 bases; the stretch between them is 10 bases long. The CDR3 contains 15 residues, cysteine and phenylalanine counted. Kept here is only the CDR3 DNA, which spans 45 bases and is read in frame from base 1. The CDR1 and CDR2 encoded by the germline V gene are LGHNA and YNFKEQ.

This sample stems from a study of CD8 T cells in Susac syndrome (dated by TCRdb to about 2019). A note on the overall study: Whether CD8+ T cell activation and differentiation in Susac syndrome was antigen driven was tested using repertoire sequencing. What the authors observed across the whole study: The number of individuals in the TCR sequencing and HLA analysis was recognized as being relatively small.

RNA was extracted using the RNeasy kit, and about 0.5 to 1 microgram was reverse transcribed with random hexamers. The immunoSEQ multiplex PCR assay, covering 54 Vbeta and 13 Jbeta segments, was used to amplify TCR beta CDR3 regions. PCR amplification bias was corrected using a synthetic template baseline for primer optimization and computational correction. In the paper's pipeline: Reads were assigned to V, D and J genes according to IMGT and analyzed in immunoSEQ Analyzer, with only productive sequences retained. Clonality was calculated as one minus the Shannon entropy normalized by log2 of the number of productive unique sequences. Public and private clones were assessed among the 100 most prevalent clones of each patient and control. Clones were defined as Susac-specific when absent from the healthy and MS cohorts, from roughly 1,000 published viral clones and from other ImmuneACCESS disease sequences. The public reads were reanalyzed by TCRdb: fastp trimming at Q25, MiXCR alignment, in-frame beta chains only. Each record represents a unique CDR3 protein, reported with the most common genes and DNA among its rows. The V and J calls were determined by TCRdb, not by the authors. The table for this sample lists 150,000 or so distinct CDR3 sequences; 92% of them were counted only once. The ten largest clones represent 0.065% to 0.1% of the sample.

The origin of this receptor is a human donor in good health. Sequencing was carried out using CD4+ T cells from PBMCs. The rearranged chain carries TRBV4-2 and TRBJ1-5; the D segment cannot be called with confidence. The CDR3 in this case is CASSPTRYSNQPQHF. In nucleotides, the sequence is TGTGCCAGCAGCCCAACACGATATAGCAATCAGCCCCAGCATTTT.